The 23 T cell receptor beta chains below all came from one sample that was sequenced in a study of cytomegalovirus exposure and HLA in healthy donors. PCR involved 60 Vbeta and 13 Jbeta primers. The table came from immunoSEQ multiplex PCR; TCRdb's copy has only in-frame clones and leaves some out. The sample yields some 140,000 clones, more than 70% seen once. Sequenced material: PBMCs. Every receptor here comes from a woman aged 60-75 years in good health and CMV-seronegative.

The V gene is TRBV18, the J gene TRBJ2-5, with TRBD1 identical over 9 bases. In germline, CDR1 is KGHSH, CDR2 LQKENI. The CDR3 is made up of 15 amino acids. V gave up 6 bases and J gave up 5 bases; unmatched junction bases: 10. The CDR3, as DNA: TGTGCCAGCTCGCGGAGGACAGGGGCAGGGGAGACCCAGTACTTC. Translating gives CASSRRTGAGETQYF. The variable domain in full, with the rest retrieved from reference TRBV18 and TRBJ2-5, is NAGVMQNPRHLVRRRGQEARLRCSPMKGHSHVYWYRQLPEEGLKFMVYLQKENIIDESGMPKERFSAEFPKEGPSILRIQQVVRGDSAAYFCASSRRTGAGETQYFGPGTRLLVL.

This clone showed up just a few times. V usage is TRBV10-3 and J usage is TRBJ2-2; 7 bases are shared with TRBD2. Looked up from germline, CDR1 is ENHRY and CDR2 is SYGVKD. The CDR3 loop spans 15 amino acids. With 8 bases clipped from V and 4 bases from J, the junction kept 10 bases outside the gene matches. The CDR3 here is CAISPGGRGTGELFF. The CDR3 region has the DNA TGTGCCATCTCCCCCGGGGGGAGGGGCACCGGGGAGCTGTTTTTT.

This clone was recorded once. CDR3 DNA sequence: TGCAGCTGGTCCGGGACTAGCGGGAGAGTTGAGCAGTTCTTC. The encoded protein is CSWSGTSGRVEQFF. V and J are TRBV29-1 and TRBJ2-1; the match to TRBD2 covers 14 bases. Trimming at V came to 8 bases and at J to 9 bases, leaving 9 bases not matched to a gene. Germline CDR1 and CDR2: SQVTM and ANQGSEA. CDR3 length equals 14 residues.

The genes are TRBV6-1 and TRBJ2-7, with D perhaps TRBD1 (6 bases). V was shortened by 1 base and J by 2 bases, with 9 bases between the two germline ends. The CDR3 sequence is 14 residues long. Germline V CDR1 and CDR2: MNHNS, SASEGT. In DNA, the CDR3 is TGTGCCAGCAGTGAAGACAGGGAAACCTACGAGCAGTACTTC. This sequence encodes CASSEDRETYEQYF.

The chain couples TRBV18 to TRBJ2-7; a possible D gene is TRBD1 (5 bases). Trimming removed 3 bases at V and 5 bases at J, with 11 bases between. CDR1 and CDR2 (germline): KGHSH, LQKENI. The CDR3 runs to 13 residues. The CDR3 DNA follows: TGTGCCAGCTCACCTAATTTCAGGGACGAGCAGTACTTC. Its translation: CASSPNFRDEQYF.

The rearrangement links TRBV15 to TRBJ2-5, with TRBD1 matching 10 bases. Unmatched junction bases numbered 8, after V lost 5 bases and J lost 5 bases. This CDR3 has 15 residues. Germline loops: CDR1 LNHNV, CDR2 YYDKDF (reference sequence). CDR3 in amino acids: CATSLDRGQRETQYF. In nucleotides, the CDR3 is TGTGCCACCAGCCTCGACAGGGGGCAACGGGAGACCCAGTACTTC.

V gene TRBV7-9 combines with J gene TRBJ2-7; 10 nucleotides align to TRBD2. Germline CDR1 is SEHNR and CDR2 is FQNEAQ (reference sequence). The CDR3 is 17 residues long. V gave up 2 bases and J gave up 2 bases; unmatched junction bases: 9. The CDR3 region is CASSLQNSGRPTYEQYF. The CDR3 nucleotides are TGTGCCAGCAGCTTACAAAATAGCGGGAGGCCTACCTACGAGCAGTACTTC.

The V gene is TRBV19, the J gene TRBJ1-5; 8 bases line up with TRBD1. J lost 1 base, V lost 7 bases, and 6 bases had no gene match. The CDR3 runs to 15 residues. Germline CDR1 is LNHDA and CDR2 is SQIVND (reference sequence). The CDR3 sequence: CASTLDRASNQPQHF. The CDR3 nucleotides read TGTGCCAGTACCCTGGACAGGGCGAGCAATCAGCCCCAGCATTTT.

This chain joins TRBV29-1 and TRBJ2-3; 13 bases agree with TRBD2. CDR1 and CDR2 (germline): SQVTM, ANQGSEA. This CDR3 spans 14 amino acids. Losses at the gene ends were 6 bases for V and 4 bases for J; bases not matched to a gene: 4. CDR3 loop: CSVLLAGGPDTQYF. The CDR3 region has the DNA TGCAGCGTCTTACTAGCGGGGGGGCCAGATACGCAGTATTTT.

Only a few counts were recorded for this clone. The chain employs TRBV6-6 and TRBJ1-3, with 9 bases aligning to TRBD1. The CDR3 covers 15 residues. Germline loops: CDR1 MNHNY, CDR2 SVGAGI (reference sequence). J gave up 4 bases and V 4 bases, and 5 bases lay outside the gene matches. CDR3 in amino acids: CASSSTGGYGNTIYF. CDR3 sequence (DNA): TGTGCCAGCAGTTCGACAGGGGGGTACGGAAACACCATATATTTT.

The V gene is TRBV28, the J gene TRBJ2-6, with TRBD2 as a possible D gene (6 bases). Between the trimmed V and J ends, which lost 1 base and 1 base, there was a span of 11 bases. CDR1 and CDR2 from the germline V gene are MDHEN and SYDVKM. This CDR3 spans 17 amino acids. CDR3 loop: CASSLSGRFSGANVLTF. In nucleotides, the CDR3 is TGTGCCAGCAGTTTATCCGGGAGATTTTCTGGGGCCAACGTCCTGACTTTC. Full variable domain (missing parts from reference TRBV28 and TRBJ2-6): DVKVTQSSRYLVKRTGEKVFLECVQDMDHENMFWYRQDPGLGLRLIYFSYDVKMKEKGDIPEGYSVSREKKERFSLILESASTNQTSMYLCASSLSGRFSGANVLTFGAGSRLTVL.

The V call is TRBV6-1, the J call TRBJ2-1, with 8 nucleotides matching TRBD2. CDR1 is MNHNS, CDR2 SASEGT, per germline. With V trimmed by 6 bases and J by 2 bases, 6 bases remained unmatched. The CDR3 is 15 amino acids. The CDR3 nucleotides read TGTGCCAGCAGGTGGCTTAGCGGGGCCTACAATGAGCAGTTCTTC. Translated: CASRWLSGAYNEQFF.

This clone was detected only a few times. The chain is built from TRBV7-8 and TRBJ1-4, with 10 bases aligning to TRBD1. CDR3 length equals 16 residues. Germline V lookup: CDR1 SGHVS, CDR2 FQNEAQ. V gave up 4 bases and J gave up 7 bases; unmatched junction bases: 9. The CDR3: CASSSGQGVRSEKLFF. The CDR3 region has the DNA TGTGCCAGCAGCTCAGGACAGGGGGTACGGAGTGAAAAACTGTTTTTT.

The chain joins TRBV7-9 to TRBJ1-1; 7 nucleotides match TRBD1. This CDR3 is 14 amino acids long. The J segment lost 0 bases and the V segment lost 6 bases, leaving 4 bases of the junction unmatched. Germline V gene sequence: CDR1 SEHNR, CDR2 FQNEAQ (reference sequence). CDR3 sequence: CASRSRGLNTEAFF. DNA of the CDR3: TGTGCCAGCAGGTCAAGGGGGCTGAACACTGAAGCTTTCTTT.

The rearrangement links TRBV7-3 to TRBJ2-3; D might be TRBD1 (5 bases). Germline values: CDR1 SGHTA, CDR2 FQGTGA. V lost 5 bases to trimming and J lost 6 bases, with 15 bases between them. The CDR3 sequence is 14 residues long. DNA for the CDR3: TGTGCCAGCAGCCAAAGACAGCAACAGGATACGCAGTATTTT. It codes for CASSQRQQQDTQYF.

This chain links TRBV11-2 with TRBJ1-5; D is uncertain. Trimming took 5 bases from V and 7 from J, leaving 15 bases between them. The CDR3 spans 14 residues. Germline loops: CDR1 SGHAT, CDR2 FQNNGV. In DNA, the CDR3 is TGTGCCAGCAGCCACACGGCCACGGGACAGCCCCAGCATTTT. Translated: CASSHTATGQPQHF.

A few counts support this clone. The chain uses TRBV6-1 and TRBJ1-5; D is possibly TRBD1 (6 bases). V lost 6 bases and J 5 bases, leaving 11 bases between the germline ends. The CDR3 is made up of 13 amino acids. Germline CDR1 and CDR2: MNHNS and SASEGT. This CDR3 is CASRAGQYQPQHF. The CDR3 bases are TGTGCCAGCAGGGCCGGACAGTATCAGCCCCAGCATTTT.

The rearrangement uses TRBV13 and TRBJ2-1; 10 nucleotides line up with TRBD2. The CDR3 has 15 amino acids. Germline loops: CDR1 PRHDT, CDR2 FYEKMQ (reference sequence). The junction had 2 bases not matched to a gene; V was cut back by 0 bases and J by 6 bases. CDR3 protein: CASSLGLAGSNEQFF. The CDR3 DNA reads TGTGCCAGCAGCTTAGGACTAGCGGGGTCCAATGAGCAGTTCTTC.

The chain links TRBV4-1 to TRBJ1-2; 9 bases are shared with TRBD1. Trimming cost V 2 bases and J 5 bases; bases outside gene matches: 3. Germline assignment: CDR1 MGHRA and CDR2 YSYEKL. The CDR3 is 14 residues long. CDR3 residues: CASSQPGTGYGYTF. The CDR3 DNA is TGCGCCAGCAGCCAACCCGGGACAGGGTATGGCTACACCTTC.

The chain joins TRBV4-2 to TRBJ2-1; 11 bases match TRBD1. The V gene's germline CDR1 is LGHNA and CDR2 YNFKEQ. The junction had 4 bases not matched to a gene; V was cut back by 0 bases and J by 3 bases. The CDR3 sequence is 17 residues long. The CDR3 nucleotides are TGTGCCAGCAGCCAAGATGAGGGGACAGGGGGCTACAATGAGCAGTTCTTC. Translating gives CASSQDEGTGGYNEQFF.

The chain links TRBV5-6 to TRBJ2-3, with D possibly TRBD1 on 6 matching bases. V was shortened by 0 bases and J by 10 bases, with 9 bases between the two germline ends. From germline, CDR1 is SGHDT and CDR2 YYEEEE. This CDR3 is 12 amino acids long. CDR3 loop: CASSLVQGAQYF. The CDR3 coding sequence is TGTGCCAGCAGCTTGGTACAGGGTGCGCAGTATTTT.

The chain uses TRBV7-8 and TRBJ2-3; D possibly corresponds to TRBD2 (5 bases). Germline V lookup: CDR1 SGHVS, CDR2 FQNEAQ. The CDR3 is made up of 15 amino acids. Trimming took 1 base from V and 8 from J, leaving 16 bases between them. The CDR3 region has the DNA TGTGCCAGCAGCTTAGAGGAGCGGTCTCTCGGTACGCAGTATTTT. This gives the protein CASSLEERSLGTQYF. Full variable domain (missing parts from reference TRBV7-8 and TRBJ2-3): GAGVSQSPRYKVAKRGQDVALRCDPISGHVSLFWYQQALGQGPEFLTYFQNEAQLDKSGLPSDRFFAERPEGSVSTLKIQRTQQEDSAVYLCASSLEERSLGTQYFGPGTRLTVL.

CDR3 residues: CASTGARGYTF. The CDR3 nucleotides read TGTGCCAGCACCGGTGCGCGGGGCTACACCTTC. The chain couples TRBV6-5 to TRBJ1-2; the D is unclear. Trimming pared 7 bases from V and 8 bases from J, leaving 11 bases between. Germline V gene lookup returns CDR1 MNHEY and CDR2 SVGAGI. The CDR3 is made up of 11 amino acids.